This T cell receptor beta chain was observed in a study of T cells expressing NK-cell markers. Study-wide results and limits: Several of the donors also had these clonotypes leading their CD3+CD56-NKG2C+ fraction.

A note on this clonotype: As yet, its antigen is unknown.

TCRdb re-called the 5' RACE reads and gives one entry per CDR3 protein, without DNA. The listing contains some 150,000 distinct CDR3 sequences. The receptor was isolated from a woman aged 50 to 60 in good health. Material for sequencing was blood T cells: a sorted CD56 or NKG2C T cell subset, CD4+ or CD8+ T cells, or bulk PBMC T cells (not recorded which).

CDR3 sequence: CASSSSGRVSYEQYF. This chain links TRBV5-1 with TRBJ2-7; there is no DNA to check the TCRdb D call of TRBD2. From germline, CDR1 is SGHRS and CDR2 YFSETQ. This CDR3 has 15 amino acids.